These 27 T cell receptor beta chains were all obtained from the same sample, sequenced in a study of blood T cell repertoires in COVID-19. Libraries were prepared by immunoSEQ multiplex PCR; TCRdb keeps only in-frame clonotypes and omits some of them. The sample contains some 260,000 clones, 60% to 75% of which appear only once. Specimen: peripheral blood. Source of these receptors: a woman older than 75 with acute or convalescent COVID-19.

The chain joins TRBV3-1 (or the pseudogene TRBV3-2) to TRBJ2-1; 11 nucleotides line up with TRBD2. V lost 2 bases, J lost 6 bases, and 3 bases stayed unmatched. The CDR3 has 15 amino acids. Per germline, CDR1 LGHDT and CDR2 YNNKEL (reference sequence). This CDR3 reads CASSQTSGSANEQFF. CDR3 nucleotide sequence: TGTGCCAGCAGCCAAACTAGCGGGAGCGCCAATGAGCAGTTCTTC.

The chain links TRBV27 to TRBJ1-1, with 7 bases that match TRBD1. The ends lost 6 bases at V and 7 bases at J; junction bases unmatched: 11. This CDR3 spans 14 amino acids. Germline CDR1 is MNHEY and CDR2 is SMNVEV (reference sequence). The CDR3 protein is CASSPMGDRDEAFF. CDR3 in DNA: TGTGCCAGCAGCCCGATGGGTGACAGGGATGAAGCTTTCTTT.

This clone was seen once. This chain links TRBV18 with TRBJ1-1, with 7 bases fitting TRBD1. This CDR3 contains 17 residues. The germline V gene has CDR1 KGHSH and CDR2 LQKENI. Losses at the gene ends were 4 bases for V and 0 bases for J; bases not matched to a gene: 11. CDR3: CASSRETGLNMNTEAFF. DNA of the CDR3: TGTGCCAGCTCACGCGAGACAGGGCTTAACATGAACACTGAAGCTTTCTTT. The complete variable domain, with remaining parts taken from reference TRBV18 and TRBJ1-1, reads NAGVMQNPRHLVRRRGQEARLRCSPMKGHSHVYWYRQLPEEGLKFMVYLQKENIIDESGMPKERFSAEFPKEGPSILRIQQVVRGDSAAYFCASSRETGLNMNTEAFFGQGTRLTVV.

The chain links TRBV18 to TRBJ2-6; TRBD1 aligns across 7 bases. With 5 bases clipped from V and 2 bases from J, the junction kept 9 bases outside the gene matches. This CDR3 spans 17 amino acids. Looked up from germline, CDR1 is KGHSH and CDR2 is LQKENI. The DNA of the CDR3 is TGTGCCAGCTCATCAAGACAGGGTTCAGCTGGGGCCAACGTCCTGACTTTC. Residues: CASSSRQGSAGANVLTF.

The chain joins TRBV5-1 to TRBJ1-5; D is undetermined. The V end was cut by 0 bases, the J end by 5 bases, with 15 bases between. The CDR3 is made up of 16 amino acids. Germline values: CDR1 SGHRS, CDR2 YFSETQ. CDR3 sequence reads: CASSLDGEGWDQPQHF. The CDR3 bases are TGCGCCAGCAGCTTGGATGGGGAGGGCTGGGATCAGCCCCAGCATTTT.

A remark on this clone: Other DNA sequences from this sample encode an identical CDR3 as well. The CDR3 DNA follows: TGCGCCAGCAGCTTGGAACAGACATATGGCTACACCTTC. This encodes CASSLEQTYGYTF. The chain links TRBV5-1 to TRBJ1-2; no clear D. Germline V gene data show CDR1 as SGHRS and CDR2 as YFSETQ. V gave up 0 bases and J gave up 5 bases, with 8 bases separating them. This CDR3 spans 13 amino acids. Full variable domain (outside the CDR3, taken from reference TRBV5-1 and TRBJ1-2): KAGVTQTPRYLIKTRGQQVTLSCSPISGHRSVSWYQQTPGQGLQFLFEYFSETQRNKGNFPGRFSGRQFSNSRSEMNVSTLELGDSALYLCASSLEQTYGYTFGSGTRLTVV.

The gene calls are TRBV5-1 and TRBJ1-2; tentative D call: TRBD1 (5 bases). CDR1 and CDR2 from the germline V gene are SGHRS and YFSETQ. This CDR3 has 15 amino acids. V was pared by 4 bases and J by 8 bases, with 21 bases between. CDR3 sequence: CASSPAEGRGTGYTF. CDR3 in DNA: TGCGCCAGCAGCCCGGCAGAGGGGAGGGGCACGGGCTACACCTTC.

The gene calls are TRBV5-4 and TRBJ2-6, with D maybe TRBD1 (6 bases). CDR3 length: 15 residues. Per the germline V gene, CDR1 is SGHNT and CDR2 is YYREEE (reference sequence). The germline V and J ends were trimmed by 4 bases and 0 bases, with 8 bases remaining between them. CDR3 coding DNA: TGTGCCAGCAGCCAGGACAGCTCTGGGGCCAACGTCCTGACTTTC. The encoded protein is CASSQDSSGANVLTF.

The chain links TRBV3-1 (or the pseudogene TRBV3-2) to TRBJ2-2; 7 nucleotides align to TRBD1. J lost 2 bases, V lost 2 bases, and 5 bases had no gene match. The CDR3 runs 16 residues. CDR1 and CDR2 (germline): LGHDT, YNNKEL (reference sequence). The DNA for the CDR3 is TGTGCCAGCAGCCAACCAAGGACAGGCAACACCGGGGAGCTGTTTTTT. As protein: CASSQPRTGNTGELFF.

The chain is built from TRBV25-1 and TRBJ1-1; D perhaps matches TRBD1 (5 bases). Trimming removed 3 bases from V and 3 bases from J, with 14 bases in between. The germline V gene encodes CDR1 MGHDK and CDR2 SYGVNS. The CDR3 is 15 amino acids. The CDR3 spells CASSDSGRDHTEAFF. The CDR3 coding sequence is TGTGCCAGCAGTGATAGCGGCAGGGACCACACTGAAGCTTTCTTT. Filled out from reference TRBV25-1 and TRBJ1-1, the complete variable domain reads EADIYQTPRYLVIGTGKKITLECSQTMGHDKMYWYQQDPGMELHLIHYSYGVNSTEKGDLSSESTVSRIRTEHFPLTLESARPSHTSQYLCASSDSGRDHTEAFFGQGTRLTVV.

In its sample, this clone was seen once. The CDR3 DNA reads as TGTGCCAGCTCACCTTCGAGTAGCGCTAACACCGGGGAGCTGTTTTTT. It encodes CASSPSSSANTGELFF. The chain carries TRBV18 and TRBJ2-2; perhaps TRBD2 as D (5 bases). The V gene lost 3 bases and the J gene lost 2 bases, with 13 bases spanning the gap. Germline CDR1 is KGHSH and CDR2 is LQKENI. The CDR3 totals 16 residues.

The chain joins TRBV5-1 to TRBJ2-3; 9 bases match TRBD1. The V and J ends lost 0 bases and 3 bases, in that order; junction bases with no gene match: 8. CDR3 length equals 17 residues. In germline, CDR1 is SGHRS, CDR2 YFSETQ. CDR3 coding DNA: TGCGCCAGCAGCTTGGACCCTGGGACAGGGTTAACAGATACGCAGTATTTT. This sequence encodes CASSLDPGTGLTDTQYF.

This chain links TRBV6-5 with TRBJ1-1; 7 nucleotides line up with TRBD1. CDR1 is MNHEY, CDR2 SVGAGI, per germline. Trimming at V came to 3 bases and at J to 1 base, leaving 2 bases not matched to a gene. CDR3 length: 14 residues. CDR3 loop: CASSYGTANTEAFF. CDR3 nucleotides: TGTGCCAGCAGTTATGGGACAGCGAACACTGAAGCTTTCTTT.

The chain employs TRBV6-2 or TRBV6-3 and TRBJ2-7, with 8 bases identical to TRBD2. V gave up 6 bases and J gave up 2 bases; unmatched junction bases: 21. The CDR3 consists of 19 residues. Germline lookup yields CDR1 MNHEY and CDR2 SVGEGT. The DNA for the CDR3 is TGTGCCAGCAGCGCCTTATACCTTTACAGAGCGGGGGACACCTACGAGCAGTACTTC. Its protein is CASSALYLYRAGDTYEQYF.

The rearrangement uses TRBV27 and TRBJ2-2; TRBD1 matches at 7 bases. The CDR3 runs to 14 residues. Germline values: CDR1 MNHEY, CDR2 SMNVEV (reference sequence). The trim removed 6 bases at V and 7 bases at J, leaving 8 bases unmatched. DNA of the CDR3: TGTGCCAGCAGCCGACAGGGTACGGTCGGGGAGCTGTTTTTT. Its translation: CASSRQGTVGELFF.

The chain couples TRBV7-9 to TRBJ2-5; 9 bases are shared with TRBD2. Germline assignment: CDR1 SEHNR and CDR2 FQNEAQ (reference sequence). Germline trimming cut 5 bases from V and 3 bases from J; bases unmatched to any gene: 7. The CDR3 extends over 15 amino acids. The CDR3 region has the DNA TGTGCCAGCAGCCCCGGAGTAGCGGGAGAAGAGACCCAGTACTTC. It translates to CASSPGVAGEETQYF.

Written as DNA, the CDR3 is TGTGCCAGCAGCTTGGTCAGGTCCACTGGGGCCAACGTCCTGACTTTC. This codes for CASSLVRSTGANVLTF. The chain is built from TRBV5-4 and TRBJ2-6; D call uncertain. CDR3 length: 16 amino acids. From germline, CDR1 is SGHNT and CDR2 YYREEE (reference sequence). Deletions cut 0 bases from V and 2 bases from J, with 9 bases between.

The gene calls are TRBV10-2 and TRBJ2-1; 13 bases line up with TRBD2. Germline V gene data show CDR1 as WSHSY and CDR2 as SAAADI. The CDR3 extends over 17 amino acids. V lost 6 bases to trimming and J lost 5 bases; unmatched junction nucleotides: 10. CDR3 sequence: CASRGTSGRAQNNEQFF. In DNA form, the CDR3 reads TGCGCCAGCAGAGGCACTAGCGGGAGGGCTCAAAACAATGAGCAGTTCTTC.

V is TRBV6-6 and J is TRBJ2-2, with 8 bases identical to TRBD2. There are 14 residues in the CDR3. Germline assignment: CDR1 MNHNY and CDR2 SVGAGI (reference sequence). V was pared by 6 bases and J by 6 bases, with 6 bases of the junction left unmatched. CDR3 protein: CASRLSGGSGELFF. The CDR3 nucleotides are TGTGCCAGCAGACTCAGCGGGGGCTCCGGGGAGCTGTTTTTT.

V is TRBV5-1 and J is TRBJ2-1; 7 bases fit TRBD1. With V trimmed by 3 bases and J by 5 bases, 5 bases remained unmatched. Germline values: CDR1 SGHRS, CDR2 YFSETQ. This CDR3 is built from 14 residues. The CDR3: CASSSTDRDNEQFF. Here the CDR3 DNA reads TGCGCCAGCAGCTCCACCGACAGGGACAATGAGCAGTTCTTC.

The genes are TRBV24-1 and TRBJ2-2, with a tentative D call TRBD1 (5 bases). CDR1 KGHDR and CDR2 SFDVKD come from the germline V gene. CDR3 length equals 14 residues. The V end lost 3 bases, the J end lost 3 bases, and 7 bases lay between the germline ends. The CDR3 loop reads CATSDPGYTGELFF. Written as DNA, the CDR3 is TGTGCCACCAGTGATCCAGGGTACACCGGGGAGCTGTTTTTT.

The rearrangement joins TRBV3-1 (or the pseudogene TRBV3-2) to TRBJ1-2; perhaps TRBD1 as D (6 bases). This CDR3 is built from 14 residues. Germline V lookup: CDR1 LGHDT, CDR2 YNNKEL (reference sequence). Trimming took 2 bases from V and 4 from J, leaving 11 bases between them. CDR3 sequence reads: CASSQITGIYGYTF. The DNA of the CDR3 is TGTGCCAGCAGCCAAATTACAGGGATCTATGGCTACACCTTC.

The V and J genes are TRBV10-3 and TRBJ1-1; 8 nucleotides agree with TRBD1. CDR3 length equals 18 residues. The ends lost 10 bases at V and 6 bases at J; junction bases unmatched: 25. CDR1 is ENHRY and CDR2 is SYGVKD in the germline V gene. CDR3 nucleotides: TGTGCCACACTCCGATTGACAGGGGATCCTTCTCTAAGGTCTGAAGCTTTCTTT. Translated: CATLRLTGDPSLRSEAFF.

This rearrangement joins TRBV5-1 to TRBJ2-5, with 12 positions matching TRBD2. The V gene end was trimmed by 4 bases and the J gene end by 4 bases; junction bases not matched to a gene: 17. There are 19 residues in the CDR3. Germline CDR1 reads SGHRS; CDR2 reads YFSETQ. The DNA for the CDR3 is TGCGCCAGCAGCCCTGGGAGGCTAGCGGGAGGGCCCTCGGGAGAGACCCAGTACTTC. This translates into CASSPGRLAGGPSGETQYF. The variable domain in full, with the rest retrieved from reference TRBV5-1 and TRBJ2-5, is KAGVTQTPRYLIKTRGQQVTLSCSPISGHRSVSWYQQTPGQGLQFLFEYFSETQRNKGNFPGRFSGRQFSNSRSEMNVSTLELGDSALYLCASSPGRLAGGPSGETQYFGPGTRLLVL.

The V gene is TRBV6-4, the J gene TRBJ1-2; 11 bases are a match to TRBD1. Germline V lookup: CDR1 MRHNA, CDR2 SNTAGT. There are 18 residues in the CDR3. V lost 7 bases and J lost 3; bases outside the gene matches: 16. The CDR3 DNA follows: TGTGCCAGCATTGAAATCCGGGACAGGGGGTTACTGGACTATGGCTACACCTTC. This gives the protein CASIEIRDRGLLDYGYTF.

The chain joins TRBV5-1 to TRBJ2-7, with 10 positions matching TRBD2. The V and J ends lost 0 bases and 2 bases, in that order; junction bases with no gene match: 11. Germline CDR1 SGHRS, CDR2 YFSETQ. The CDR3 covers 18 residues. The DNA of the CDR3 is TGCGCCAGCAGCTTGGGACAGGGTGGACTAGCGGTACCCTACGAGCAGTACTTC. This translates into CASSLGQGGLAVPYEQYF.

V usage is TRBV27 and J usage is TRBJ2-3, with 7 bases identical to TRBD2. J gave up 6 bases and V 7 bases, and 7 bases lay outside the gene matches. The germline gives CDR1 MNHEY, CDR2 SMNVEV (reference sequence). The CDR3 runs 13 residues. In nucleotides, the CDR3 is TGTGCCAGCACCATACCCGGGGGGGATACGCAGTATTTT. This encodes CASTIPGGDTQYF.